This note documents a single T cell receptor (beta chain) sequence. Its antigen is not identified. The record originates from a study of cytomegalovirus exposure and HLA in healthy donors. Whole-study results and caveats: The tendency of first-cohort TCR clusters to co-occur in the 130 or so validation repertoires was identified by a subsequent analysis.

TCRdb's table, derived via immunoSEQ multiplex PCR, lists solely in-frame clones and lacks some. Of roughly 350,000 clones in the sample, roughly 90% were seen once. The sequence was obtained from a woman aged 18-30 years in good health and CMV-seronegative. The sequencing sample was made of PBMCs.

The CDR3 DNA reads TGTGCCAGCAGCGGGCCTACAGGGGCAACTAATGAAAAACTGTTTTTT. It translates to CASSGPTGATNEKLFF. V is TRBV9 and J is TRBJ1-4, with 7 bases aligning to TRBD1. The CDR3 is 16 residues long. CDR1 SGDLS and CDR2 YYNGEE come from the germline V gene. V was clipped by 3 bases and J by 0 bases; unmatched bases: 5.